Following are 21 T cell receptor beta chains from one sample sequenced in a study of Ad26.COV2.S vaccination and SARS-CoV-2 variants. The table came from immunoSEQ multiplex PCR; TCRdb's copy has only in-frame clones and leaves some out. The sample consists of roughly 380,000 clones, about 92% of them appearing once. The specimen comprised peripheral blood, sampled after recovery from COVID-19. The receptors were gathered from a human donor who had recovered from COVID-19.

J is TRBJ1-2 and V is TRBV29-1; 7 bases are a match to TRBD1. Germline CDR1 is SQVTM and CDR2 is ANQGSEA. The CDR3 is made up of 13 amino acids. Trimming at V came to 0 bases and at J to 2 bases, leaving 0 bases not matched to a gene. The CDR3 reads CSVEDRGNYGYTF. DNA of the CDR3: TGCAGCGTTGAAGACAGGGGGAACTATGGCTACACCTTC.

The chain combines TRBV27 with TRBJ1-2, with TRBD1 matching over 12 bases. From germline, CDR1 is MNHEY and CDR2 SMNVEV (reference sequence). The CDR3 is 15 amino acids. Trimming at V came to 5 bases and at J to 8 bases, leaving 9 bases not matched to a gene. The CDR3 DNA reads as TGTGCCAGCAGTCCCCGGGGACAGGGGGCGCGAGGCTACACCTTC. It is translated as CASSPRGQGARGYTF.

The CDR3 DNA reads TGTGCCAGCAGCCGCCGGGGGCGCGGCTACGAGCAGTACTTC. As protein: CASSRRGRGYEQYF. The J gene is TRBJ2-7, the V gene TRBV28; D may match TRBD1 or TRBD2 (6 bases each). Trimming took off 6 bases at V and 3 bases at J, with 15 bases between the two ends. Looked up from germline, CDR1 is MDHEN and CDR2 is SYDVKM. There are 14 residues in the CDR3.

This sequence joins TRBV27 and TRBJ1-5, with TRBD1 matching over 7 bases. With 3 bases clipped from V and 5 bases from J, the junction kept 4 bases outside the gene matches. The CDR3 length is 14 residues. Germline V gene data show CDR1 as MNHEY and CDR2 as SMNVEV (reference sequence). The CDR3: CASSFLQGDQPQHF. In nucleotides, the CDR3 is TGTGCCAGCAGTTTCCTCCAGGGGGATCAGCCCCAGCATTTT.

The rearrangement joins TRBV20-1 to TRBJ2-2; TRBD2 matches 10 bases. The V segment lost 3 bases and the J segment 2 bases; nucleotides outside the gene matches: 15. CDR3 length: 19 residues. Germline V lookup: CDR1 DFQATT, CDR2 SNEGSKA (reference sequence). CDR3 nucleotides: TGCAGTGCTAGTTCAAGCGGGGGGGCCGGTTTAATCAACACCGGGGAGCTGTTTTTT. It translates to CSASSSGGAGLINTGELFF.

V gene TRBV11-2 combines with J gene TRBJ1-2; a possible D gene is TRBD1 (6 bases). The V gene's germline CDR1 is SGHAT and CDR2 FQNNGV. The CDR3 is made up of 13 amino acids. Trimming removed 7 bases at V and 3 bases at J, with 12 bases between. CDR3 protein: CASTPDSYYGYTF. CDR3 sequence (DNA): TGTGCCAGCACCCCGGACAGCTACTATGGCTACACCTTC.

This clone has more than one count but fewer than ten. V usage is TRBV19 and J usage is TRBJ1-3; TRBD1 matches at 8 bases. The trim removed 5 bases at V and 0 bases at J, leaving 12 bases unmatched. Germline assignment: CDR1 LNHDA and CDR2 SQIVND (reference sequence). CDR3 size: 18 residues. CDR3 sequence (DNA): TGTGCCAGTAGTGGACAGGGCACGACCACCTCCTCTGGAAACACCATATATTTT. Protein: CASSGQGTTTSSGNTIYF.

V is TRBV29-1 and J is TRBJ1-2, with a weak D call TRBD1 (6 bases). Trimming shortened V by 4 bases and J by 6 bases, and 12 bases separated the two germline ends. Germline loops: CDR1 SQVTM, CDR2 ANQGSEA. The CDR3 loop spans 12 amino acids. CDR3 nucleotide sequence: TGCAGCGTTGTCAGGGGAAATGATGGCTACACCTTC. It specifies CSVVRGNDGYTF.

This clone appeared once. The V gene is TRBV10-3, the J gene TRBJ2-2; the D gene could be TRBD1 or TRBD2 (6 bases each). This CDR3 is built from 14 residues. Germline CDR1 and CDR2: ENHRY and SYGVKD. V shed 11 bases and J shed 2 bases, with 15 bases lying between them. Here the CDR3 reads CAHGGQLNTGELFF. The CDR3 DNA reads TGTGCCCATGGGGGGCAGCTAAACACCGGGGAGCTGTTTTTT.

This chain connects TRBV5-1 to TRBJ2-7; D is unresolved. The ends were cut back, 0 bases at V and 7 bases at J, with 11 bases in the middle. The germline V gene has CDR1 SGHRS and CDR2 YFSETQ. The CDR3 sequence is 13 residues long. DNA of the CDR3: TGCGCCAGCAGCTTGGTGGGTCCTTGGGAGCAGTACTTC. The encoded protein is CASSLVGPWEQYF.

The chain is built from TRBV29-1 and TRBJ2-1; D unresolved. The CDR3 extends over 10 amino acids. Germline values: CDR1 SQVTM, CDR2 ANQGSEA. Deletions cut 4 bases from V and 6 bases from J, with 4 bases between. The CDR3 spells CSVGFNEQFF. The DNA for the CDR3 is TGCAGCGTTGGCTTCAATGAGCAGTTCTTC.

The V call is TRBV2, the J call TRBJ2-7, with D perhaps TRBD2 (5 bases). The CDR3 is made up of 12 amino acids. The germline V and J ends were trimmed by 6 bases and 3 bases, with 9 bases remaining between them. Germline loops: CDR1 SNHLY, CDR2 FYNNEI. For the CDR3, the DNA is TGTGCCAGCAGCGGGGTCAGCTACGAGCAGTACTTC. Translation: CASSGVSYEQYF. The whole variable domain, remainder taken from reference TRBV2 and TRBJ2-7, is EPEVTQTPSHQVTQMGQEVILRCVPISNHLYFYWYRQILGQKVEFLVSFYNNEISEKSEIFDDQFSVERPDGSNFTLKIRSTKLEDSAMYFCASSGVSYEQYFGPGTRLTVT.

This sequence joins TRBV11-2 and TRBJ1-2; D not certain. CDR1 and CDR2 from the germline V gene are SGHAT and FQNNGV. The CDR3 contains 16 residues. The V gene lost 2 bases and the J gene lost 0 bases, with 13 bases spanning the gap. The CDR3 sequence: CASSLKRWEANYGYTF. CDR3 nucleotide sequence: TGTGCCAGCAGCTTAAAGAGGTGGGAGGCTAACTATGGCTACACCTTC.

J is TRBJ2-1 and V is TRBV21-1; no DNA check was done on the table's D call, TRBD1. TRBV21-1 is listed as a pseudogene. The CDR3 totals 13 residues. The CDR3 bases are TGTGCCAACCGAACAGGGAAATACAATGAGCAGTTCTTC. This translates into CANRTGKYNEQFF.

The chain carries TRBV7-6 and TRBJ2-7; unclear D gene. Germline assignment: CDR1 SGHVS and CDR2 FNYEAQ. This CDR3 is built from 15 residues. Deletions cut 4 bases from V and 4 bases from J, with 17 bases between. The CDR3 region has the DNA TGTGCCAGCAGCTCAAACAGTGGTGGTGGTTACGAGCAGTACTTC. Encoded protein: CASSSNSGGGYEQYF.

The gene calls are TRBV5-6 and TRBJ2-1, with 9 positions matching TRBD1. Germline CDR1 is SGHDT and CDR2 is YYEEEE. This CDR3 spans 15 amino acids. The V and J ends lost 5 bases and 8 bases, in that order; junction bases with no gene match: 11. CDR3 sequence reads: CASRIGTGPQYEQFF. As DNA, the CDR3 is TGTGCCAGCAGAATCGGGACAGGGCCCCAATATGAGCAGTTCTTC.

Only one count was recorded for this clone. The V call is TRBV12-5, the J call TRBJ1-2; D perhaps matches TRBD1 (5 bases). V dropped 0 bases and J dropped 6 bases, with 8 bases sitting between them. Germline V gives CDR1 LGHNT, CDR2 FRNRAP. This CDR3 is built from 13 residues. The CDR3 region is CASGLVPRDGYTF. CDR3 in DNA: TGTGCTAGTGGTTTGGTCCCCAGGGATGGCTACACCTTC.

Details on this clone: One end of the junction does not line up with germline, which may come from a read error. V and J are TRBV3-1 (or the pseudogene TRBV3-2) and TRBJ1-2, with D maybe TRBD1 (5 bases). CDR3 length equals 12 residues. Germline V gene sequence: CDR1 LGHDT, CDR2 YNNKEL (reference sequence). CDR3 nucleotides: TGTGCCAGCAGCCAAGTGACCAGGGACCGACACTTC. Translated: CASSQVTRDRHF.

V and J are TRBV18 and TRBJ1-2, with TRBD1 identical over 7 bases. V lost 6 bases to trimming and J lost 3 bases; unmatched junction nucleotides: 10. In germline, CDR1 is KGHSH, CDR2 LQKENI. CDR3 size: 15 residues. CDR3 loop: CASSPRGELDYGYTF. Here the CDR3 DNA reads TGTGCCAGCTCGCCCAGGGGGGAGTTGGACTATGGCTACACCTTC.

V usage is TRBV3-1 (or the pseudogene TRBV3-2) and J usage is TRBJ2-1; D possibly corresponds to TRBD2 (6 bases). V gave up 1 base and J gave up 0 bases, with 13 bases separating them. This CDR3 has 17 amino acids. Germline loops: CDR1 LGHDT, CDR2 YNNKEL (reference sequence). CDR3 nucleotide sequence: TGTGCCAGCAGCCAAGTCCCACAGACTAGCTCCTACAATGAGCAGTTCTTC. Translation gives CASSQVPQTSSYNEQFF.

The CDR3 region has the DNA TGTGCCAGCAGCCAAGATTCGAGCCCCGGAAACATTCAGTACTTC. Its protein product is CASSQDSSPGNIQYF. This chain links TRBV14 with TRBJ2-4; D not resolved. With 0 bases removed from V and 6 bases from J, the gap between germline ends came to 12 bases. CDR1 is SGHDN, CDR2 FVKESK, per germline. There are 15 residues in the CDR3.